The 2 T cell receptor beta chains reported below all come from one sample, sequenced in a study of cytomegalovirus exposure and HLA in healthy donors. Researchers ran the PCR with 60 Vbeta and 13 Jbeta primers. Libraries were prepared by immunoSEQ multiplex PCR; TCRdb keeps only in-frame clonotypes and omits some of them. The sample has about 130,000 clones, 80% seen once. What was sequenced was PBMCs. The receptors were gathered from a man in his forties in good health and CMV-seronegative.

The CDR3 DNA is TGTGCCAGCAGTTTGGACATTAACTATGGCTACACCTTC. Amino acid sequence: CASSLDINYGYTF. The genes are TRBV6-5 and TRBJ1-2, with a tentative D call TRBD1 (5 bases). Germline CDR1 and CDR2: MNHEY and SVGAGI. The CDR3 is made up of 13 amino acids. With 4 bases removed from V and 1 base from J, the gap between germline ends came to 7 bases.

V gene TRBV29-1 combines with J gene TRBJ1-1; TRBD1 matches at 8 bases. CDR3 length equals 16 residues. The J segment lost 1 base and the V segment lost 4 bases, leaving 11 bases of the junction unmatched. CDR1 SQVTM and CDR2 ANQGSEA come from the germline V gene. CDR3 coding DNA: TGCAGCGTTGGGCATCCCCAGGGGGCTTCGAACACTGAAGCTTTCTTT. Protein product: CSVGHPQGASNTEAFF. Drawing the rest from reference TRBV29-1 and TRBJ1-1, the complete variable domain is SAVISQKPSRDICQRGTSLTIQCQVDSQVTMMFWYRQQPGQSLTLIATANQGSEATYESGFVIDKFPISRPNLTFSTLTVSNMSPEDSSIYLCSVGHPQGASNTEAFFGQGTRLTVV.